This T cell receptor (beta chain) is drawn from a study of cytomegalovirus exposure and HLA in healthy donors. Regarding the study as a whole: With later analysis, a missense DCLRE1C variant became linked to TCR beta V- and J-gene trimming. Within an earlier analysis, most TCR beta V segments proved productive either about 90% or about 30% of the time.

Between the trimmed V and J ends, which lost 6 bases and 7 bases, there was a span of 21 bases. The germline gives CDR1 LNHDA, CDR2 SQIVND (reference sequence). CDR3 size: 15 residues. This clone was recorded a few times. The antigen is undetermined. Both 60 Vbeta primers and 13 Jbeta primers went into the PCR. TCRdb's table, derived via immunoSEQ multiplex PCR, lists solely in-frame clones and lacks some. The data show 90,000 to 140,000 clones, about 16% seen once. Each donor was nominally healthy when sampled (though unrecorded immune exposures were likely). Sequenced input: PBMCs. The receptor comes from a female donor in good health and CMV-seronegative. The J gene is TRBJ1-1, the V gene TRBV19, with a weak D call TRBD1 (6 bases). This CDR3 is CASREGGLGGDEAFF. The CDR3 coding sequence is TGTGCCAGTAGGGAGGGGGGGCTGGGAGGTGATGAAGCTTTCTTT.